This TCR beta chain was sequenced for a study of cytomegalovirus exposure and HLA in healthy donors (dated by TCRdb to between 2016 and 2019). Regarding the complete study: According to a later analysis, one platform produced both the 100 to 150 validation repertoires and the approximately 670 repertoires of the first cohort. Along with the approximately 700-subject first cohort, a separate validation cohort of 120 different subjects was used. The study was designed to test whether signatures of past pathogen exposure could be identified by cataloging public T cell receptors. The study combined high-throughput TCR immunosequencing, statistical association of individual TCRs with disease status, and machine learning to predict cytomegalovirus infection status. What the work shows at the level of the full study, not this receptor alone: A total of 150 or so TCR beta chains were listed by the study as associated with cytomegalovirus. A later analysis found that TCRs clustered in the first cohort also tended to co-occur in the 130 or so validation repertoires, with approximately 95% of cluster scores above 0. The validation cohort had no HLA typing available for a later analysis, so co-occurrence within that cohort was assessed over all 120 repertoires. In vitro tests confirmed that a few of the cytomegalovirus-associated TCR beta chains recognize cytomegalovirus antigens. Across donors, most TCR sequences were observed very rarely, whereas some public TCRs were present in many individuals. The classifier was reported to diagnose cytomegalovirus status with high specificity and sensitivity in both the original cohort and the validation cohort. The authors suggested that the approach could potentially be generalized to other disease states and immunological phenotypes.

The library was obtained by the immunoSEQ multiplex PCR assay. Turning to the authors' computational methods: A statistical classification framework was developed to diagnose cytomegalovirus status using the catalog of TCR beta chain sequences. Not all clones reach the TCRdb copy of this immuneACCESS table, which keeps in-frame sequences only. Checked studies attribute under half of the gap to unresolved V genes and leave the rest unexplained. That table furnishes V, J and clone size, whereas the DNA furnished D and trimming. The sample contains about 83,000 clones, approximately 96% of them found a single time. The ten largest make up approximately 1.2% of the sample. Separate from the roughly 650-subject first cohort, the validation cohort of roughly 120 subjects was the group to which the donors belonged. As encoded in the germline V gene, CDR1 is MGHRA while CDR2 is YSYEKL. For this chain, trimming is 1 base at the V end and 0 bases at the J end, and the number of junction bases without a gene match is 9. The cysteine opens and the phenylalanine closes a CDR3 of 18 amino acids. Only the CDR3 DNA is retained, 54 bases long and in frame from the first base.

In the case of this clone: Its antigen has not been determined. Per-base qualities were not stored, and no clone one base away is much larger.

The sequenced sample was PBMCs. This sequence originates from a woman aged 18-29 years in good health and CMV-seronegative. The chain joins TRBV4-1 to TRBJ2-1; TRBD2 lines up with 7 middle nucleotides. The CDR3 loop reads CASSQVHTSDYSYNEQFF. The bases are TGCGCCAGCAGCCAAGTTCATACTAGCGACTACTCCTACAATGAGCAGTTCTTC.